This entry concerns a single TCR beta chain. The sample originates from a study of blood T cell repertoires in COVID-19. This CDR3 has 15 residues. Looked up from germline, CDR1 is LNHDA and CDR2 is SQIVND (reference sequence). V lost 1 base and J lost 9; bases outside the gene matches: 7. Clones were read by immunoSEQ multiplex PCR, and TCRdb kept only the in-frame ones, dropping some. Of 9,000 to 13,000 clones listed, 80% to 85% are singletons. The rearrangement joins TRBV19 to TRBJ2-1, with TRBD1 identical over 9 bases. Sequenced sample: peripheral blood. This receptor was identified in a man aged 65 to 85 with active COVID-19. CDR3 region: CASSIVYRGPGEQFF. CDR3 in DNA: TGTGCCAGTAGTATAGTTTACAGGGGGCCGGGTGAGCAGTTCTTC.